This TCR beta chain was captured in a study of control samples from healthy donors and cancer patients. Libraries were prepared by immunoSEQ multiplex PCR; TCRdb keeps only in-frame clonotypes and omits some of them. The repertoire holds some 160,000 clones, about 94% seen once, with around 8% in the top ten. This TCR derives from a woman in her thirties or forties in good health. Specimen: blood.

CDR3 amino acids: CASSESGRYGYTF. DNA for the CDR3: TGTGCCAGCAGTGAATCTGGTCGCTATGGCTACACCTTC. This rearrangement joins TRBV6-1 to TRBJ1-2; D unresolved. This CDR3 contains 13 residues. V lost 2 bases to trimming and J lost 4 bases, with 8 bases between them. Germline CDR1 is MNHNS and CDR2 is SASEGT.